The 2 T cell receptor beta chains reported below all come from one sample, sequenced in a study of cytomegalovirus exposure and HLA in healthy donors (TCRdb year 2017). Libraries were prepared through the immunoSEQ multiplex PCR assay. A mixture of 60 forward primers for TCR Vbeta segments and 13 reverse primers for TCR Jbeta segments was used in the multiplex PCR. Imported from immuneACCESS, the table was reduced by TCRdb to in-frame sequences with V and J called. These copies leave out some clones; in studies compared against another copy, an unresolved V gene accounts for under half, and the cause of the remainder is not known. The sample table holds about 110,000 clones, of which 74% were seen once. The ten largest clones represent less than 15% of the sample. Input material: PBMCs. All receptors come from a woman aged 40 to 50 in good health and CMV-seropositive.

This sequence joins TRBV5-8 and TRBJ1-1, with 7 bases that match TRBD1. Germline-derived CDR1 and CDR2 are SGHTS and YDEGEE. V lost 2 bases and J lost 11; bases outside the gene matches: 9. CDR3 length: 13 amino acids. The CDR3 loop is CASSFGQVLPAFF. Written as DNA, the CDR3 is TGTGCCAGCAGCTTCGGACAGGTCTTGCCGGCTTTCTTT. Combining the CDR3 with reference TRBV5-8 and TRBJ1-1 gives the whole variable domain EAGVTQSPTHLIKTRGQQATLRCSPISGHTSVYWYQQALGLGLQFLLWYDEGEERNRGNFPPRFSGRQFPNYSSELNVNALELEDSALYLCASSFGQVLPAFFGQGTRLTVV.

The chain is built from TRBV11-1 and TRBJ1-5; D gene ambiguous. V dropped 2 bases and J dropped 5 bases, with 7 bases sitting between them. The germline V gene has CDR1 SGHAT and CDR2 FQDESV (reference sequence). This CDR3 is 13 amino acids long. CDR3 in DNA: TGTGCCAGCAGCTTAAATAATGATCAGCCCCAGCATTTT. The encoded protein is CASSLNNDQPQHF. Full variable domain (remainder filled in from reference TRBV11-1 and TRBJ1-5): EAEVAQSPRYKITEKSQAVAFWCDPISGHATLYWYRQILGQGPELLVQFQDESVVDDSQLPKDRFSAERLKGVDSTLKIQPAELGDSAMYLCASSLNNDQPQHFGDGTRLSIL.